A single sample is the source of the 8 T cell receptor beta chains below, sequenced in a study of Graves' ophthalmopathy and Graves' hyperthyroidism. Transcripts of RNA were the source for amplifying TCR beta CDR3 regions. HTBI primers were used in a first-round RT-PCR, which preceded a second-round multiplex PCR. MiXCR was run by TCRdb on the multiplex PCR reads, yielding one entry per CDR3 protein. The sample consists of about 210,000 distinct CDR3 sequences, roughly 27% of them appearing once. Specimen: peripheral blood. The receptors shown here come from a man aged 45 to 65 with Graves' ophthalmopathy.

This clonotype was seen ten or more times. The rearrangement links TRBV20-1 to TRBJ2-7; no clear D. Trimming cost V 0 bases and J 3 bases, with 3 bases left between them. This CDR3 comprises 11 residues. Germline V gene lookup returns CDR1 DFQATT and CDR2 SNEGSKA (reference sequence). DNA of the CDR3: TGCAGTGCTAGAGAAAACTACGAGCAGTACTTC. The encoded protein is CSARENYEQYF.

The chain has TRBV6-2 or TRBV6-3 and TRBJ2-5; D ambiguous. The CDR3 length is 11 residues. Trimming stripped 6 bases from V and 4 bases from J, with 6 bases between. Germline V gene data show CDR1 as MNHEY and CDR2 as SVGEGT. The CDR3 loop reads CASRYRETQYF. The CDR3 region has the DNA TGTGCCAGCAGGTACCGAGAGACCCAGTACTTC.

Ten or more counts support this clonotype. The J gene is TRBJ2-7, the V gene TRBV28, with 14 bases lining up with TRBD2. CDR3 size: 17 residues. The V gene's germline CDR1 is MDHEN and CDR2 SYDVKM. J lost 7 bases, V lost 8 bases, and 16 bases had no gene match. This CDR3 is CASEGGFGTSGRIEQYF. CDR3 nucleotide sequence: TGTGCCAGCGAGGGGGGATTCGGGACTAGCGGGAGAATTGAGCAGTACTTC.

This clonotype was observed at least ten times. V and J are TRBV12-3 or TRBV12-4 and TRBJ1-2; 9 bases map to TRBD1. The CDR3 loop spans 15 amino acids. J gave up 8 bases and V 7 bases, and 14 bases lay outside the gene matches. CDR3 nucleotide sequence: TGTGCCAGCAAACGCACAGGGGGCGAGACTAGCGGCTACACCTTC. Residues: CASKRTGGETSGYTF.

There are many counts of this clonotype. The V and J genes are TRBV9 and TRBJ2-7, with TRBD2 matching over 12 bases. The CDR3 contains 16 residues. V trimming: 1 base; J trimming: 6 bases; junction bases outside the gene matches: 8. The germline CDR1 and CDR2 sequences are SGDLS and YYNGEE. The CDR3 region is CASSVSPTSGSSEQYF. DNA of the CDR3: TGTGCCAGCAGCGTATCCCCGACTAGCGGGAGTAGCGAGCAGTACTTC.

The table lists this clonotype with many counts. This sequence joins TRBV14 and TRBJ2-5; the D gene is possibly TRBD1 (6 bases). This CDR3 is 14 amino acids long. V gave up 4 bases and J gave up 1 base, with 10 bases separating them. CDR1 is SGHDN and CDR2 is FVKESK in the germline V gene. The CDR3 sequence is CASSPDSFQETQYF. The DNA for the CDR3 is TGTGCCAGCAGCCCGGACAGCTTCCAAGAGACCCAGTACTTC.

This clonotype was counted a few times. The chain carries TRBV20-1 and TRBJ1-5; TRBD1 agrees at 9 bases. V was clipped by 0 bases and J by 0 bases; unmatched bases: 12. Germline V gene lookup returns CDR1 DFQATT and CDR2 SNEGSKA (reference sequence). The CDR3 length is 19 residues. CDR3 loop: CSARDRGPNRGRSNQPQHF. CDR3 bases: TGCAGTGCTAGAGATAGGGGTCCGAACAGGGGGCGTAGCAATCAGCCCCAGCATTTT.

This chain uses TRBV7-2 with TRBJ2-7; a possible D gene is TRBD2 (5 bases). Trimming took off 4 bases at V and 4 bases at J, with 11 bases between the two ends. Germline assignment: CDR1 SGHTA and CDR2 FQGNSA. The CDR3 totals 13 residues. The CDR3 sequence is CASSSTLGYEQYF. CDR3 DNA: TGTGCCAGCAGCTCAACACTAGGGTACGAGCAGTACTTC. The whole variable domain, remainder taken from reference TRBV7-2 and TRBJ2-7, is GAGVSQSPSNKVTEKGKDVELRCDPISGHTALYWYRQSLGQGLEFLIYFQGNSAPDKSGLPSDRFSAERTGGSVSTLTIQRTQQEDSAVYLCASSSTLGYEQYFGPGTRLTVT.